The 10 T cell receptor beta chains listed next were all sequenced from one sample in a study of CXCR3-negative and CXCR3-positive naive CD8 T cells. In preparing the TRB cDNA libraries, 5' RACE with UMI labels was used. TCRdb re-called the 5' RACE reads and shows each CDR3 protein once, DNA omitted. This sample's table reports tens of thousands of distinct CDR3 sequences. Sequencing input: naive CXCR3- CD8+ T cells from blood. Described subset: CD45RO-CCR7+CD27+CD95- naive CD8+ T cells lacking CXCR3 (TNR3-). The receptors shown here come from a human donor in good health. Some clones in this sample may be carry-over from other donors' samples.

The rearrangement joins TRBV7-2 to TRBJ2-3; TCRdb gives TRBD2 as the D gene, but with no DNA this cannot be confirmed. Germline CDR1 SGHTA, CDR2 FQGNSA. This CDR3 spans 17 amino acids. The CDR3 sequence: CASSLVGGVSSTDTQYF.

The CDR3 sequence: CSARTGFEQYF. The chain joins TRBV20-1 to TRBJ2-7; TCRdb's D gene call, TRBD1, goes unchecked for lack of DNA. The CDR3 consists of 11 residues. Germline V gene lookup returns CDR1 DFQATT and CDR2 SNEGSKA (reference sequence).

The CDR3: CATRDMNTEAFF. The chain links TRBV6-5 to TRBJ1-1. Germline CDR1 and CDR2: MNHEY and SVGAGI. The CDR3 totals 12 residues.

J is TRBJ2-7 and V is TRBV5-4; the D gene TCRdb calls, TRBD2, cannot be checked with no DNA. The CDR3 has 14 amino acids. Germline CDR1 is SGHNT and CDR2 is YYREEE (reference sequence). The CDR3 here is CASSGGLGGVEQYF.

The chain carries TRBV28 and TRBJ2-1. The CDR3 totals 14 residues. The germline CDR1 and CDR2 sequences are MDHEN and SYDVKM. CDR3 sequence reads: CASSFQRPYNEQFF. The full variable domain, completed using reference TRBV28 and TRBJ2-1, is DVKVTQSSRYLVKRTGEKVFLECVQDMDHENMFWYRQDPGLGLRLIYFSYDVKMKEKGDIPEGYSVSREKKERFSLILESASTNQTSMYLCASSFQRPYNEQFFGPGTRLTVL.

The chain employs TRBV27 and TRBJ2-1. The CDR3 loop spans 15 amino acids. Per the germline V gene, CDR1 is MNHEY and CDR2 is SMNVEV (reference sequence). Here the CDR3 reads CASSLSGSPYDEQFF.

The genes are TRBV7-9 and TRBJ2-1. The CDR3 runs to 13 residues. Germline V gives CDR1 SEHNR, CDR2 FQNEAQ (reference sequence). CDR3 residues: CASSPASDNEQFF.

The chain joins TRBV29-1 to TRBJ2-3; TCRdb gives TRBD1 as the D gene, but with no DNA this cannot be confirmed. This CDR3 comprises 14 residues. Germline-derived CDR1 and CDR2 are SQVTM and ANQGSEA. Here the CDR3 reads CSVVMGEYTDTQYF.

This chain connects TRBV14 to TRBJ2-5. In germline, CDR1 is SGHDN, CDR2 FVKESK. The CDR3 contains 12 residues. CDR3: CASSHYPQTQYF. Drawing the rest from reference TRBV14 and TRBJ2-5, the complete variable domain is EAGVTQFPSHSVIEKGQTVTLRCDPISGHDNLYWYRRVMGKEIKFLLHFVKESKQDESGMPNNRFLAERTGGTYSTLKVQPAELEDSGVYFCASSHYPQTQYFGPGTRLLVL.

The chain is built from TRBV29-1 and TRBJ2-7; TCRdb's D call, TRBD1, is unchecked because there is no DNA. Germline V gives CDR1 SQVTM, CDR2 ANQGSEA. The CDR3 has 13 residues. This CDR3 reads CSVRMTGSYEQYF.